This T cell receptor (beta chain) was captured by sequencing in a study of response to subunit inactivated influenza vaccine. The CDR3 has 14 residues. Points on this clonotype: Its antigen is not identified.

Study-level results: Each seasonal influenza vaccination recruits few new T cells, the authors suggested.

Each CDR3 protein gets one entry after TCRdb re-called the RT-PCR reads with MiXCR. The sample holds about 540,000 distinct CDR3 sequences, around 21% seen once. This sample also belongs to another study, concerning T cells expressing NK-cell markers. From that study: A 5'RACE template switching approach incorporating UMIs was used to make TCR beta cDNA. In several experiments, sorting was restricted to alpha-beta TCR T cells by an anti-gamma-delta TCR antibody.

V gene TRBV21-1 combines with J gene TRBJ2-7; TRBD1, the table's D call, was not compared with the DNA. TRBV21-1 is a known pseudogene. The TCR sequence derives from a middle-aged man who received an inactivated influenza vaccine. Sequenced here: CD4+ T cells sorted from PBMCs, sampled 11 to 12 days after vaccination. CDR3 bases: TGTGCCAGCAGCAAAGTGGCCGGGGCCTACGAGCAGTACTTC. Its translation is CASSKVAGAYEQYF.